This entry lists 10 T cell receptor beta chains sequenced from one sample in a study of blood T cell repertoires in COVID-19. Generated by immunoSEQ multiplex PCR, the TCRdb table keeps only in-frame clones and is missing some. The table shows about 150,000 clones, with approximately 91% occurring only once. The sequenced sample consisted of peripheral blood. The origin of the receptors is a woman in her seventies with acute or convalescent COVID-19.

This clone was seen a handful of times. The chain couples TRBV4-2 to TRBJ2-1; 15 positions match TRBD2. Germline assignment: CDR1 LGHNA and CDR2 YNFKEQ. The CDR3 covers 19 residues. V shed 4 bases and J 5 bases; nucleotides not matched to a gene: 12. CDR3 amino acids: CASSRRGLAGGSVNNEQFF. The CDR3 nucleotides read TGTGCCAGCAGCCGGCGAGGACTAGCGGGGGGGAGCGTGAACAATGAGCAGTTCTTC.

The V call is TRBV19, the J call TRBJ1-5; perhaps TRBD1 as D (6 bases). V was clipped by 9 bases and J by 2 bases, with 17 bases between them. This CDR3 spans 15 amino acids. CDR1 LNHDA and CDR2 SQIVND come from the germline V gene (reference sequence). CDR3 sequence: CASHIQGLGNQPQHF. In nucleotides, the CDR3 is TGTGCCAGCCACATACAGGGATTGGGCAATCAGCCCCAGCATTTT.

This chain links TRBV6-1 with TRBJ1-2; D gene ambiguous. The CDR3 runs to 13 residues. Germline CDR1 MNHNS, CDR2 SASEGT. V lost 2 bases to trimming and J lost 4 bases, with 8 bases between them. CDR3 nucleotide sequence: TGTGCCAGCAGTGAATTGGCAGGCTATGGCTACACCTTC. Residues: CASSELAGYGYTF.

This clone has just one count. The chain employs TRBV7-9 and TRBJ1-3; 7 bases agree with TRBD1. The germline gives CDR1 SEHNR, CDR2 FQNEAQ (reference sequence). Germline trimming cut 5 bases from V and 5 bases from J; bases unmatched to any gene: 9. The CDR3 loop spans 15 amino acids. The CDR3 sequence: CASSRGQAERNTIYF. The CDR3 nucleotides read TGTGCCAGCAGCAGGGGGCAGGCCGAAAGAAACACCATATATTTT.

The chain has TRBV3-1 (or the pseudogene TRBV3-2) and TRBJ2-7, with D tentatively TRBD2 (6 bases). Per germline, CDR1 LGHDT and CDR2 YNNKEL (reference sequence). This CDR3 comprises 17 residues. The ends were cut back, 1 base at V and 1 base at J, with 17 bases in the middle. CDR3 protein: CASSQGGRLGDSYEQYV. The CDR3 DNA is TGTGCCAGCAGCCAAGGAGGAAGACTAGGGGATTCCTACGAGCAGTACGTC.

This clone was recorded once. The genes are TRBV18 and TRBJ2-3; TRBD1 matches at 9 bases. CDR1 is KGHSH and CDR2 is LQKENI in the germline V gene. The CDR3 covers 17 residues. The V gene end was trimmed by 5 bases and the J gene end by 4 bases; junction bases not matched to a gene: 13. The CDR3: CASSKTWTGEGADTQYF. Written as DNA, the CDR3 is TGTGCCAGCTCAAAAACCTGGACAGGGGAGGGCGCAGATACGCAGTATTTT.

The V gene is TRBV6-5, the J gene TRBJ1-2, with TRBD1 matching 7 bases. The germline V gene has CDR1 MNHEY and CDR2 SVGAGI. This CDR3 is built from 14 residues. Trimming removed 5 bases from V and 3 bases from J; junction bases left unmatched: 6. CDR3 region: CASSPGQNYYGYTF. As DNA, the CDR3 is TGTGCCAGCAGTCCGGGACAGAACTACTATGGCTACACCTTC.

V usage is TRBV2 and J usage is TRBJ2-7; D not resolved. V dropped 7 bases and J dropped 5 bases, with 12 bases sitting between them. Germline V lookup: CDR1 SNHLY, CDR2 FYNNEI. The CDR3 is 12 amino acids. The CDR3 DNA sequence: TGTGCCAGCAATGTTGGCCTTGACGAGCAGTACTTC. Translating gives CASNVGLDEQYF.

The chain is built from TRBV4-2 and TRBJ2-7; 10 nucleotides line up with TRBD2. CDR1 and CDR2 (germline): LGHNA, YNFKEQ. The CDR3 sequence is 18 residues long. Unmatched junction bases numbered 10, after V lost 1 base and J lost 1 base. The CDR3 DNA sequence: TGTGCCAGCAGCCAAGTGGGGCCACTAGCGGGGCAGTCCTACGAGCAGTACGTC. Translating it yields CASSQVGPLAGQSYEQYV.

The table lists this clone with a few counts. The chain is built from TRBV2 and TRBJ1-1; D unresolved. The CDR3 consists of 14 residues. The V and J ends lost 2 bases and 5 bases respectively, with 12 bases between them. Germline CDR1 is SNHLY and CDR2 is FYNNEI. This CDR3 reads CASSEFEVRTEAFF. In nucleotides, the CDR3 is TGTGCCAGCAGTGAATTCGAGGTTCGGACTGAAGCTTTCTTT.